Here is one T cell receptor beta chain with its context. No antigen is known for it. This sample is part of a study of shared clonotypes between healthy human individuals. Study outcomes and limitations: Against clonotypes common to all four donors, non-shared ones had lower generation probabilities. Naive CD4 clonotypes overlapped across a few donors at roughly 5.1%.

The protocol was immunoSEQ multiplex PCR, while the TCRdb copy is restricted to in-frame clones and leaves out a portion. The sample yields over a million clones, approximately 98.5% seen once. Investigators divided CD4+ cells into CD45RA+ naive and CD45RA-negative memory subsets. CDR1 is LNHNV and CDR2 is YYDKDF in the germline V gene (reference sequence). V dropped 0 bases and J dropped 0 bases, with 15 bases sitting between them. The CDR3 spans 18 residues. This clonotype was obtained from a man in his thirties or forties in good health. Sequenced material: naive CD4+ T cells sorted from blood. The subset denotes: CD45RA+ positively selected. V is TRBV15 and J is TRBJ1-3; D is undetermined. The DNA for the CDR3 is TGTGCCACCAGCAGAGAAACTCTTGGACCCGGCTCTGGAAACACCATATATTTT. It is translated as CATSRETLGPGSGNTIYF.